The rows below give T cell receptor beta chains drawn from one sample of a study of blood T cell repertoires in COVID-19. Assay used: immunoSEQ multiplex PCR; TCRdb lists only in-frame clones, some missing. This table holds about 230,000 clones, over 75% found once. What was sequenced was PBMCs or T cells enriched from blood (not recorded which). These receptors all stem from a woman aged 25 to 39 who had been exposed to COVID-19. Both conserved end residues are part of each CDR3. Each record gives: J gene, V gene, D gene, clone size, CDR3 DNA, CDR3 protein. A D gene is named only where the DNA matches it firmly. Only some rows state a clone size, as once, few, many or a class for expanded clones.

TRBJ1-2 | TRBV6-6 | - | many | TGTGCCAGCAGTTTGGCCACCAACTATGGCTACACCTTC | CASSLATNYGYTF
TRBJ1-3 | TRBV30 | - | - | TGTGCCTGGAGTGAAGTCGGGGGACCCAGAAACACCATATATTTT | CAWSEVGGPRNTIYF
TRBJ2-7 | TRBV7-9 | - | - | TGTGCCAGCAGCTTTTACAGCGGCTACGAGCAGTACTTC | CASSFYSGYEQYF
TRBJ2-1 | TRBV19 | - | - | TGTGCCAGTAGTCAAAGAAAAGACAAACGTTCCTACAATGAGCAGTTCTTC | CASSQRKDKRSYNEQFF
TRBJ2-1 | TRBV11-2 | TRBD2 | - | TGTGCCAGCAGCCCAATTCCCGGACTAGCGGGAGACAATGAGCAGTTCTTC | CASSPIPGLAGDNEQFF
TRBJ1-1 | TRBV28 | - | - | TGTGCCAGCAACCCTCAGGGTGCTGAAGCTTTCTTT | CASNPQGAEAFF
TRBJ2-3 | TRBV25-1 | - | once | TGTGCCAGCAACAGGTTTCGGCTGGTCAAAACTAGCACAGATACGCAGTATTTT | CASNRFRLVKTSTDTQYF
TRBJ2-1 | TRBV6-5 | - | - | TGTGCCAGCAGATCCCGACTATCGGTTAATGAGCAGTTCTTC | CASRSRLSVNEQFF
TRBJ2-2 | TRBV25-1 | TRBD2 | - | TGTGCCAGCAGTACTAGCGGGAGGCAAACCGGGGAGCTGTTTTTT | CASSTSGRQTGELFF
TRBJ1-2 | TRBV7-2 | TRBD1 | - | TGTGCCAGCAGACTGACAGGGGGCATCTATGGCTACACCTTC | CASRLTGGIYGYTF
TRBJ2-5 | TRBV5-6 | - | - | TGTGCCAGCAGCCCAGGGGACCGGCAAGAGACCCAGTACTTC | CASSPGDRQETQYF
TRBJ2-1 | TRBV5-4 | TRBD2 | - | TGTGCCAGCAGCATTGGGACTAGCGGGAGTCGTGAGCAGTTCTTC | CASSIGTSGSREQFF
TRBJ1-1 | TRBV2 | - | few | TGTGCCATAGAGGCAGCGAACACTGAAGCTTTCTTT | CAIEAANTEAFF
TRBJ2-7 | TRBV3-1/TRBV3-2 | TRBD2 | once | TGTGCCAGCAGCCCGGGACTAGCGGGAGGGCCCTACGAGCAGTACTTC | CASSPGLAGGPYEQYF
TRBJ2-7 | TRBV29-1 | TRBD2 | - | TGCAGCGTTGGGAATCTAGCGGGAGGACCTACCTACGAGCAGTACTTC | CSVGNLAGGPTYEQYF
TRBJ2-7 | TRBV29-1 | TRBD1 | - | TGCAGCGTTGGGACAGGTTCCTACGAGCAGTACTTC | CSVGTGSYEQYF
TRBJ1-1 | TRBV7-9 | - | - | TGTGCCAGCAGCTTAAGTTTGCGGGGGAAACAGGACACTGAAGCTTTCTTT | CASSLSLRGKQDTEAFF
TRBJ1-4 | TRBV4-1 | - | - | TGCGCCAGCAGCCCCACAGGGCTAAATAATGAAAAACTGTTTTTT | CASSPTGLNNEKLFF
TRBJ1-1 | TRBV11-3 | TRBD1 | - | TGTGCCAGCAGCTTAGCCAGGGACAGGGCCGGCAAAGGGAACACTGAAGCTTTCTTT | CASSLARDRAGKGNTEAFF
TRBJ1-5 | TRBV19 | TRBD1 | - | TGTGCCAGTAGTATGTTTGGTCGACAGGGGAGAAATCAGCCCCAGCATTTT | CASSMFGRQGRNQPQHF
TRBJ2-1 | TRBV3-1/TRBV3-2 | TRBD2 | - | TGTGCCAGCAGCCAGCTAGCGGGAGTCCATGAGCAGTTCTTC | CASSQLAGVHEQFF
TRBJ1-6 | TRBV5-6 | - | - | TGTGCCAGCAGCTTGGGAAGTCAGGGTCGGTCACCCCTCCACTTT | CASSLGSQGRSPLHF
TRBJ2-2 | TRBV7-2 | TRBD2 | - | TGTGCCAGCAGCAACCCGGGGGGGAACACCGGGGAGCTGTTTTTT | CASSNPGGNTGELFF
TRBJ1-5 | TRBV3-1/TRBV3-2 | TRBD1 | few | TGTGCCAGCAGCACCACAGGGGGGGGTCAGCCCCAGCATTTT | CASSTTGGGQPQHF
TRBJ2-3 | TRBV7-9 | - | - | TGTGCCAGCAGCCCCCGTGGCCCTAGCACAGATACGCAGTATTTT | CASSPRGPSTDTQYF
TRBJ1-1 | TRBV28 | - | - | TGTGCCAGCAGTTTTCCCAGGGCAGGGATGAACACTGAAGCTTTCTTT | CASSFPRAGMNTEAFF
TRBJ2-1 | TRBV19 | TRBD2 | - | TGTGCCAGTAGTATAGGAGTTCTAGCGGGAGCAAGGTTTTACAATGAGCAGTTCTTC | CASSIGVLAGARFYNEQFF
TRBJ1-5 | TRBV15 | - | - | TGTGCCACCAGCAGAGACTATCAGCCCCAGCATTTT | CATSRDYQPQHF
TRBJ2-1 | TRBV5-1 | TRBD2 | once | TGCGCCAGCAGGGAGCCTAGCGGTCCGAGCTCCTACAATGAGCAGTTCTTC | CASREPSGPSSYNEQFF
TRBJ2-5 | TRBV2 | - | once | TGTGCCAGCAGTGACCCCCGGGAGACCCAGTACTTC | CASSDPRETQYF
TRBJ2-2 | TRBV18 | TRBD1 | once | TGTGCCAGCTCACCCCGGACAGGGGGCAACACCGGGGAGCTGTTTTTT | CASSPRTGGNTGELFF
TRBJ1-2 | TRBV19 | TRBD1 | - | TGTGCCAGTAGCCCCGGGACAGAGTCTTATGGCTACACCTTC | CASSPGTESYGYTF
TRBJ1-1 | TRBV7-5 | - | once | TGTGTCAGAAGCTTACCCTCGGATGGGACTCAGGTGGACACTGAAGCTTTCTTT | CVRSLPSDGTQVDTEAFF
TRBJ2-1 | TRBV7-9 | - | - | TGTGCCAGCAGCCCTACAGAGTACAATGAGCAGTTCTTC | CASSPTEYNEQFF
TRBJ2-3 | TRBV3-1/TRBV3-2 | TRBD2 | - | TGTGCCAGCAGTTTTCGTCCGGGACTAGCGGGAGGCGGCACAGATACGCAGTATTTT | CASSFRPGLAGGGTDTQYF
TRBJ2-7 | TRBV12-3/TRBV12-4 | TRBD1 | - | TGTGCCAGCAGCCTACAGGGGCCCTACGAGCAGTACTTC | CASSLQGPYEQYF
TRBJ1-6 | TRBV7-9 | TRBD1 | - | TGTGCCAGCAGCGAGACAGGGAACGGTTCACCCCTCCACTTT | CASSETGNGSPLHF
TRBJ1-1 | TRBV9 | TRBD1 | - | TGTGCCAGCAGCGGGGGGACAGCGAACACTGAAGCTTTCTTT | CASSGGTANTEAFF
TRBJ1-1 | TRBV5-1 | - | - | TGCGCCAGCAGCTTGGCCCCTAACACTGAAGCTTTCTTT | CASSLAPNTEAFF
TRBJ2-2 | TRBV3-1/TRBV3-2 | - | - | TGTGCCAGCAGCCAAGGGGCCTACACCGGGGAGCTGTTTTTT | CASSQGAYTGELFF
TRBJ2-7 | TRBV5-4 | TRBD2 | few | TGTGCCAGCAGCCCGGCTAGCGGGGGCTCCTACGAGCAGTACTTC | CASSPASGGSYEQYF
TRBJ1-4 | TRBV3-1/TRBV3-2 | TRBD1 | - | TGTGCCAGCAGCCATACAGGGGGTTTTGGTAATGAAAAACTGTTTTTT | CASSHTGGFGNEKLFF
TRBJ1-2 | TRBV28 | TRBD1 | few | TGTGCCAGCACCTTGGGACAGCCGTATGGCTACACCTTC | CASTLGQPYGYTF
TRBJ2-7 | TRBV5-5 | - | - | TGTGCCAGCAGCTTGTTTAGCGGCTACGAGCAGTACTTC | CASSLFSGYEQYF
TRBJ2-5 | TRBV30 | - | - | TGTGCCTGGAGTGTAAGTCAGGGGTACCAAGAGACCCAGTACTTC | CAWSVSQGYQETQYF
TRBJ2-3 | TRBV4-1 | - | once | TGCGCCAGCAGCCAAGGGAGTAGAAGCACAGATACGCAGTATTTT | CASSQGSRSTDTQYF
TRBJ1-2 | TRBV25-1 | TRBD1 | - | TGTGCCAGCAGTAGTAGGGGGCGTAACTATGGCTACACCTTC | CASSSRGRNYGYTF
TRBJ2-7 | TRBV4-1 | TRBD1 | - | TGCGCCAGCAGCCAACCGGGACAGGAATACGAGCAGTACTTC | CASSQPGQEYEQYF
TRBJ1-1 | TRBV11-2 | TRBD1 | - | TGTGCCAGCAGCTTGAATTACAGGGGGACTGAAGCTTTCTTT | CASSLNYRGTEAFF